Given below is one T cell receptor beta chain in context. The sample belongs to a study of blood T cell repertoires in COVID-19. Study details: The United States, Italy and Spain were the sources of the acute and convalescent COVID-19 samples.

The table came from immunoSEQ multiplex PCR; TCRdb's copy has only in-frame clones and leaves some out. The sample lists 150,000 to 200,000 clones; 80% to 90% were seen once. Germline V gene lookup returns CDR1 KGHDR and CDR2 SFDVKD. Trimming removed 7 bases from V and 2 bases from J, with 7 bases in between. The CDR3 is 13 amino acids. The receptor was isolated from a man between 45 and 60 years old with active or convalescent COVID-19. Material for sequencing was peripheral blood. The chain recombines TRBV24-1 with TRBJ2-2; perhaps TRBD2 as D (5 bases). CDR3 sequence: CATRTTNTGELFF. Here the CDR3 DNA reads TGTGCCACCAGGACTACCAACACCGGGGAGCTGTTTTTT.